A selection of T cell receptor beta chains follows, all from one sample in a study of cytotoxic CD8 clonotypes in ibrutinib-treated CLL. Clones were sequenced by immunoSEQ multiplex PCR, and TCRdb holds only the in-frame ones, with some missing. The sample shows 100,000 to 150,000 clones, approximately 83% of them seen only once. Specimen: PBMCs, collected after 24 months of ibrutinib treatment. These receptors were collected from a human donor with chronic lymphocytic leukemia. Both conserved end residues are part of each CDR3.

>TRBV19|TRBJ2-3
CASSTRGWAYTDTQYF
>TRBV28|TRBJ1-4
CASRPQSGTGPEKLFF
>TRBV18|TRBJ1-2
CASSPARGTGNGYTF
>TRBV25-1|TRBJ2-2
CASSPHRIQGTGELFF
>TRBV7-3|TRBJ1-2
CASSPGTGVHGYTF
>TRBV4-2|TRBJ1-1
CASSQVTARNTEAFF
>TRBV27|TRBJ2-3
CASSFIWGRQGSDTQYF
>TRBV19|TRBJ2-1
CASSMPPSEQFF
>TRBV11-3|TRBJ2-1
CASSYGLAGVNEQFF
>TRBV20-1|TRBJ1-1
CSAPPGFGAFF
>TRBV6-1|TRBJ2-7
CATGERGGQGAYEQYF
>TRBV27|TRBJ2-3
CASYQSPDTQYF
>TRBV10-1|TRBJ1-2
CASSGTKGTEYGYTF
>TRBV4-1|TRBJ2-5
CASSQVAGGQETQYF
>TRBV5-1|TRBJ1-1
CASGSLGRVDTEAFF